This T cell receptor (beta chain) emerged from a study of shared clonotypes between healthy human individuals. Repertoires were generated with immunoSEQ multiplex PCR, while TCRdb's copy carries only in-frame clones and drops some. The data show under 1,100,000 clones, about 84% seen once. This CDR3 comprises 11 residues. CDR1 and CDR2 (germline): DFQATT, SNEGSKA (reference sequence). Trimming took 6 bases from V and 8 from J; bases not matched to a gene: 6. The chain carries TRBV20-1 and TRBJ1-2; 7 positions match TRBD1. The sequence came from a man younger than 30 in good health. Some clones in this sample may be carry-over from other donors' samples. Sequencing was carried out using memory CD4+ T cells from PBMCs. Indicated subset: CD45RA-negative fraction. DNA of the CDR3: TGCAGTGCGTATAACAGGGGCGGCTACACCTTC. The encoded protein is CSAYNRGGYTF.